These 2 T cell receptor beta chains came from one sample sequenced in a study of T-cell reconstitution after alpha-beta-depleted transplantation in children. Preparing the TCRbeta library involved the use of unique molecular identifiers. A single record per CDR3 protein comes from TCRdb applying MiXCR to the PCR reads. The sample includes 700,000 to 950,000 distinct CDR3 sequences, roughly 16% seen only once; the top ten take around 4.5%. This sample comprised PBMCs, mostly from graft donor cells, obtained 360 days after TCRalphabeta/CD19-depleted stem cell transplant. All receptors come from a male patient younger than 18 who had a stem cell transplant for acute lymphoblastic leukemia, so the T cells may come from the graft donor.

This clonotype was observed at least ten times. This rearrangement joins TRBV4-1 to TRBJ2-7; D is perhaps TRBD2 (6 bases). The length of the CDR3 is 15 residues. V dropped 1 base and J dropped 3 bases, with 13 bases sitting between them. Germline loops: CDR1 MGHRA, CDR2 YSYEKL. The DNA of the CDR3 is TGCGCCAGCAGCCAAGTTGGGGGACTGAGCTACGAGCAGTACTTC. It specifies CASSQVGGLSYEQYF.

This chain uses TRBV12-3 or TRBV12-4 with TRBJ2-1; TRBD2 aligns across 7 bases. The CDR3 covers 14 residues. V shed 6 bases and J 10 bases; nucleotides not matched to a gene: 12. CDR3 sequence: CASSHGLEVGEQFF. The CDR3 bases are TGTGCCAGCAGCCACGGACTAGAGGTCGGAGAGCAGTTCTTC.